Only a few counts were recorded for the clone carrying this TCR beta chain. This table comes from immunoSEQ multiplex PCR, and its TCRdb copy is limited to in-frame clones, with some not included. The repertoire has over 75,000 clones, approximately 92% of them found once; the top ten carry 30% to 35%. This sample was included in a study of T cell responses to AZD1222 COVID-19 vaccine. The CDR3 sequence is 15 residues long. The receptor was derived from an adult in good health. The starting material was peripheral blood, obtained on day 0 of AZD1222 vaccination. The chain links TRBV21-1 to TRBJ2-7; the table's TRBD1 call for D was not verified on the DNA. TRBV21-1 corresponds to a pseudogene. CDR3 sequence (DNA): TGTGCCAGCAGCTTTCCTCCGGGACAGAGCTACGAGCAGTACTTC. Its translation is CASSFPPGQSYEQYF.